The T cell receptor beta chain under discussion was sequenced for a study of CD8 T cells in Susac syndrome. Study observations and caveats: The authors acknowledged that the study's TCR sequencing and HLA analysis involved relatively few individuals.

About this clonotype itself: As yet, its antigen is unknown.

V lost 3 bases and J 4 bases, leaving 18 bases between the germline ends. The CDR3 runs 17 residues. Per the germline V gene, CDR1 is SGHAT and CDR2 is FQNNGV. TEMRA cells were enriched by FACS, while CD8+ and CD4+ T cells were obtained through a negative isolation that was performed magnetically. RNA amounts of roughly 0.5 to 1 ug underwent reverse transcription with random hexamers. Amplification of the TCR beta CDR3 was carried out by immunoSEQ multiplex PCR, which spanned a total of 54 Vbeta and 13 Jbeta segments. From the immunoSEQ multiplex PCR reads, TCRdb called clonotypes with MiXCR, one entry per CDR3 protein. The repertoire includes approximately 300,000 distinct CDR3 sequences, approximately 89% of them detected once, and 0.18% sits in the top ten.

The specimen was CD8+ T cells from PBMCs. The V gene is TRBV11-2, the J gene TRBJ2-2; D might be TRBD2 (5 bases). The receptor's source is a human donor with multiple sclerosis. The CDR3 region is CASSFPKFLGSTGELFF. The CDR3 bases are TGTGCCAGCAGCTTCCCCAAATTTTTAGGGAGCACCGGGGAGCTGTTTTTT.